These T cell receptor beta chains were read from a single sample in a study of T cell responses to AZD1222 COVID-19 vaccine. Measured with immunoSEQ multiplex PCR; TCRdb has only the in-frame clones, and not every one. The sample holds around 56,000 clones, 80% to 90% seen once. The source was peripheral blood, collected 28 days after the second AZD1222 dose. The receptors were sampled from an adult who received the AZD1222 COVID-19 vaccine. CDR3s include the opening cysteine and the closing phenylalanine or tryptophan. Each record gives: CDR3 protein, CDR3 DNA, clone size, V gene, J gene, D gene. A D gene is named only where the DNA matches it firmly. Not all rows give a size; the values are once, few, many and, for expanded clones, a class.

CAISSRGSGEETQYF	TGTGCCATCAGTTCGCGGGGTAGCGGCGAGGAGACCCAGTACTTC	-	TRBV10-3	TRBJ2-5	-
CASSLVVTGGVETQYF	TGTGCCAGCAGCTTGGTTGTGACAGGGGGCGTGGAGACCCAGTACTTC	-	TRBV5-6	TRBJ2-5	TRBD1
CSVGRQGGSYNEQFF	TGCAGCGTGGGTAGACAGGGGGGTTCCTACAATGAGCAGTTCTTC	-	TRBV29-1	TRBJ2-1	TRBD1
CASSQDHQSGGYNEQFF	TGTGCCAGCAGCCAAGATCATCAAAGCGGGGGTTACAATGAGCAGTTCTTC	-	TRBV4-2	TRBJ2-1	TRBD2
CAWSVRRSGTHQPQHF	TGTGCCTGGAGTGTACGAAGGTCAGGGACCCATCAGCCCCAGCATTTT	-	TRBV30	TRBJ1-5	-
CAIGDRLNEKLFF	TGTGCCATCGGGGACAGGCTTAATGAAAAACTGTTTTTT	-	TRBV19	TRBJ1-4	TRBD1
CASSQRINSGELFF	TGCGCCAGCAGCCAGCGGATCAACTCCGGGGAGCTGTTTTTT	-	TRBV4-1	TRBJ2-2	-
CSARDRGQYGYTF	TGCAGCGCTAGGGACAGGGGGCAATATGGCTACACCTTC	-	TRBV29-1	TRBJ1-2	TRBD1
CASSLGGQGANSPLHF	TGTGCCAGCAGCTTAGGGGGACAGGGAGCTAATTCACCCCTCCACTTT	-	TRBV7-2	TRBJ1-6	TRBD1
CASSVGADSTDTQYF	TGTGCCAGCAGCGTAGGAGCGGATAGCACAGATACGCAGTATTTT	-	TRBV9	TRBJ2-3	-
CASSEALRGGRGYTF	TGTGCCAGCAGTGAAGCCCTTAGGGGGGGGCGAGGCTACACCTTC	-	TRBV2	TRBJ1-2	-
CSAKTGIAGAPAEQFF	TGCAGCGCCAAAACAGGAATAGCGGGAGCACCTGCTGAGCAGTTCTTC	-	TRBV29-1	TRBJ2-1	TRBD2
CASIFTQYQPQHF	TGTGCCAGCATCTTTACCCAATATCAGCCCCAGCATTTT	-	TRBV13	TRBJ1-5	-
CASSTTRRSSTEAFF	TGTGCCAGTAGTACGACCCGACGTAGTAGCACTGAAGCTTTCTTT	once	TRBV19	TRBJ1-1	-
CASSVTSGRFYEQFF	TGTGCCAGTAGTGTGACTAGCGGGAGATTCTATGAGCAGTTCTTC	-	TRBV19	TRBJ2-1	TRBD2
CASTLHGELFF	TGTGCCAGCACCTTACACGGGGAGCTGTTTTTT	-	TRBV2	TRBJ2-2	-
CASSLARGQKNTGELFF	TGTGCCAGCAGCTTAGCGCGTGGACAGAAGAACACCGGGGAGCTGTTTTTT	once	TRBV7-8	TRBJ2-2	-
CASSQPGRHNEQFF	TGCGCCAGCAGTCAACCCGGACGCCACAATGAGCAGTTCTTC	-	TRBV23-1	TRBJ2-1	-
CASTYRVGVTEAFF	TGTGCCAGCACTTACAGGGTCGGGGTCACTGAAGCTTTCTTT	-	TRBV11-3	TRBJ1-1	-
CASSLGTEAFF	TGTGCCAGCAGTTTGGGAACTGAAGCTTTCTTT	-	TRBV27	TRBJ1-1	-
CASSLAMNTEAFF	TGTGCCAGCAGCTTAGCAATGAACACTGAAGCTTTCTTT	-	TRBV11-3	TRBJ1-1	-
CASRPPQGKDYEQYF	TGTGCCAGCAGGCCACCACAGGGAAAAGACTACGAGCAGTACTTC	-	TRBV27	TRBJ2-7	-
CASRRRRDGTEAFF	TGTGCCAGCAGAAGACGGCGTGATGGCACTGAAGCTTTCTTT	-	TRBV6-5	TRBJ1-1	-
CATARDSNQPQHF	TGTGCCACCGCCCGGGACAGCAATCAGCCCCAGCATTTT	-	TRBV10-3	TRBJ1-5	-
CASSINTGGRDGYTF	TGTGCCAGTAGTATAAACACAGGGGGCCGGGATGGCTACACCTTC	few	TRBV19	TRBJ1-2	TRBD1
CASSLESGGYGYTF	TGTGCCAGCAGCTTAGAGTCCGGAGGCTATGGCTACACCTTC	-	TRBV11-3	TRBJ1-2	-
CASSPPGVSTDTQYF	TGTGCCAGCAGCCCCCCGGGGGTCAGCACAGATACGCAGTATTTT	once	TRBV7-9	TRBJ2-3	-
CASRREATGYTF	TGTGCCAGTCGGAGGGAGGCTACGGGCTACACCTTC	-	TRBV6-5	TRBJ1-2	-
CASSSDRGSDQPQHF	TGTGCCAGCAGTTCCGACAGGGGATCGGATCAGCCCCAGCATTTT	-	TRBV6-5	TRBJ1-5	TRBD1
CASRTRLAESSYNEQFF	TGTGCCAGCAGGACCCGACTAGCGGAAAGCTCCTACAATGAGCAGTTCTTC	-	TRBV11-2	TRBJ2-1	TRBD2
CAISESRAGPDTQYF	TGTGCCATCAGTGAGTCGAGAGCAGGGCCAGATACGCAGTATTTT	-	TRBV10-3	TRBJ2-3	-
CASSQDKVNYGYTF	TGTGCCAGCAGCCAAGATAAGGTTAACTATGGCTACACCTTC	-	TRBV4-2	TRBJ1-2	-
CASSQKRDTQYF	TGTGCCAGTAGCCAGAAGAGGGATACGCAGTATTTT	-	TRBV19	TRBJ2-3	-
CASSVSGLQETQYF	TGTGCTAGCAGCGTTAGCGGCCTCCAAGAGACCCAGTACTTC	medium-sized	TRBV7-7	TRBJ2-5	-
CASSLGTANTGELFF	TGTGCCAGCAGCTTGGGCACAGCGAACACCGGGGAGCTGTTTTTT	-	TRBV5-8	TRBJ2-2	-
CASSLGGLAGTNTGELFF	TGTGCCAGCAGCTTAGGAGGGCTAGCGGGAACGAACACCGGGGAGCTGTTTTTT	-	TRBV7-2	TRBJ2-2	TRBD2
CAWSTYTSNQPQHF	TGTGCCTGGAGTACGTACACTAGCAATCAGCCCCAGCATTTT	-	TRBV30	TRBJ1-5	-
CASSFRQELFF	TGTGCCAGCAGTTTTCGGCAAGAACTGTTTTTT	-	TRBV12-3/TRBV12-4	TRBJ1-4	-
CASSLVGTGPKDEQFF	TGTGCCAGTAGTCTTGTCGGGACAGGGCCCAAGGATGAGCAGTTCTTC	-	TRBV19	TRBJ2-1	TRBD1
CACDGIIQETQYF	TGTGCCTGCGACGGTATTATCCAAGAGACCCAGTACTTC	few	TRBV30	TRBJ2-5	-
CASSGRDSLTDTQYF	TGTGCCAGCAGCGGCCGGGACTCCCTTACAGATACGCAGTATTTT	-	TRBV5-6	TRBJ2-3	-
CASSQATLAGNVDEQFF	TGTGCCAGCAGCCAAGCGACACTAGCGGGAAACGTCGATGAGCAGTTCTTC	-	TRBV4-2	TRBJ2-1	TRBD2